This T cell receptor (beta chain) was retrieved from a study of blood T cell repertoires in COVID-19. Across the whole study: Nucleic acid was either cDNA or gDNA, and it came from T cells, B-cell-depleted T cells, or PBMCs.

Per the authors' pipeline: How many nucleated cells were present was estimated from reference gene primer amplification. Generated by immunoSEQ multiplex PCR, the TCRdb table keeps only in-frame clones and is missing some. V, J and clone size reflect that table, while D and trimming were determined from the DNA. Altogether 150,000 to 200,000 clones are present, about 89% being singletons, with the ten largest covering less than 0.85%. Germline CDR1 MDHEN, CDR2 SYDVKM. Trimming pared 11 bases from V and 0 bases from J, leaving 16 bases between. The CDR3 is 14 amino acids. Donors were grouped by their self-reported clinical history.

The sample taken for sequencing was PBMCs or T cells enriched from blood (not recorded which). The origin of this receptor is a woman aged 18-29 years who had recovered from COVID-19. This chain links TRBV28 with TRBJ1-1; the D is unclear. CDR3 in amino acids: CACHSVFMNTEAFF. The CDR3 DNA follows: TGTGCCTGCCATTCAGTCTTCATGAACACTGAAGCTTTCTTT.